Below are 29 T cell receptor beta chains sequenced from a single sample in a study of Graves' ophthalmopathy and Graves' hyperthyroidism. The TCR beta CDR3 regions underwent amplification from RNA transcripts. The library came from an HTBI-primed first-round RT-PCR and a second-round multiplex PCR. TCRdb reprocessed the multiplex PCR reads with MiXCR, giving one entry per CDR3 protein. Seen here are just over 600,000 distinct CDR3 sequences, 22% observed once, and the top ten hold roughly 6.9%. The sample taken for sequencing was peripheral blood. Every receptor here comes from a young woman with stable Graves' hyperthyroidism. Some clones in this sample may be carry-over from other donors' samples.

The chain links TRBV11-2 to TRBJ2-4; D is unclear. The CDR3 contains 15 residues. CDR1 is SGHAT and CDR2 is FQNNGV in the germline V gene. Trimming cost V 4 bases and J 0 bases, with 10 bases left between them. DNA for the CDR3: TGTGCCAGCAGCTCGTCCCGGTTAGCCAAAAACATTCAGTACTTC. The encoded protein is CASSSSRLAKNIQYF.

This clonotype has just one count. The V gene is TRBV12-3 or TRBV12-4, the J gene TRBJ2-2; D is undetermined. Between the trimmed V and J ends, which lost 2 bases and 6 bases, there was a span of 13 bases. This CDR3 contains 15 residues. The CDR3 nucleotides read TGTGCCAGCAGTTTACGTGACCTTCTAGCCGGGGAGCTGTTTTTT. This gives the protein CASSLRDLLAGELFF.

There are many counts of this clonotype. The rearrangement links TRBV7-2 to TRBJ2-4, with D hard to call. Germline V gene data show CDR1 as SGHTA and CDR2 as FQGNSA. The V gene lost 5 bases and the J gene lost 1 base, with 9 bases spanning the gap. The CDR3 has 14 residues. This chain's CDR3 is CASSPHGAKNIQYF. The CDR3 DNA sequence: TGTGCCAGCAGCCCTCATGGGGCCAAAAACATTCAGTACTTC.

This clonotype was counted at least ten times. Its ends do not fully match the called genes, so a read error is possible. V usage is TRBV11-2 and J usage is TRBJ1-1; TRBD1 matches at 9 bases. Germline CDR1 is SGHAT and CDR2 is FQNNGV. CDR3 size: 12 residues. The DNA of the CDR3 is TGTGCCAGCGGGGACAGGGTCGCTGAAGCTTCCTTT. Protein sequence: CASGDRVAEASF.

There are many counts of this clonotype. The chain couples TRBV6-1 to TRBJ1-6; 9 bases agree with TRBD1. Per the germline V gene, CDR1 is MNHNS and CDR2 is SASEGT. V shed 6 bases, J shed 7 bases, and the junction held 7 bases outside the gene matches. This CDR3 has 15 residues. CDR3 DNA sequence: TGTGCCAGCAGACTCTCGGGACAGGGAAATTCACCCCTCCACTTT. Translating it yields CASRLSGQGNSPLHF.

On this clonotype: A much larger clonotype is one base distant, so this may be a read error. This chain links TRBV30 with TRBJ2-5, with D possibly matching TRBD2 (5 bases). This CDR3 contains 11 residues. The germline V gene encodes CDR1 GTSNPN and CDR2 SVGIG (reference sequence). V was cut by 7 bases and J by 4 bases, with 10 bases left in between. In DNA, the CDR3 is TGTGCCTTGAAGGCGGGAGAGACCCAGTACTTC. This codes for CALKAGETQYF.

Ten or more counts support this clonotype. CDR3 DNA: TGCGCCAGCAGCTCTACTAGCGGGAGGCCCCCCGAGCAGTACTTC. Residues: CASSSTSGRPPEQYF. The chain joins TRBV5-1 to TRBJ2-7; 12 bases agree with TRBD2. The J segment lost 6 bases and the V segment lost 3 bases, leaving 7 bases of the junction unmatched. Per germline, CDR1 SGHRS and CDR2 YFSETQ. The CDR3 length is 15 residues.

This clonotype has a count of ten or more. The J gene is TRBJ1-1, the V gene TRBV7-3; 9 bases are a match to TRBD1. The V gene end was trimmed by 5 bases and the J gene end by 7 bases; junction bases not matched to a gene: 11. CDR3 length: 15 amino acids. Germline V gene sequence: CDR1 SGHTA, CDR2 FQGTGA. CDR3 in amino acids: CASSPSGTGYVEAFF. CDR3 DNA: TGTGCCAGCAGCCCTAGTGGGACAGGGTATGTTGAAGCTTTCTTT.

This clonotype was detected a few times. The chain has TRBV6-5 and TRBJ2-5, with a possible D match to TRBD1 (6 bases). Per germline, CDR1 MNHEY and CDR2 SVGAGI. Trimming took off 3 bases at V and 5 bases at J, with 10 bases between the two ends. This CDR3 is built from 13 residues. As DNA, the CDR3 is TGTGCCAGCAGTTATTTCGACAGGGAGACCCAGTACTTC. Protein product: CASSYFDRETQYF.

This clonotype came up many times. The rearrangement uses TRBV25-1 and TRBJ2-7, with D possibly TRBD1 on 7 matching bases. The CDR3 extends over 17 amino acids. The germline CDR1 and CDR2 sequences are MGHDK and SYGVNS. Trimming pared 3 bases from V and 3 bases from J, leaving 21 bases between. The CDR3, as DNA: TGTGCCAGCAGTGACCCCGACGACAGGGAGGAAGACTACGAGCAGTACTTC. Its translation: CASSDPDDREEDYEQYF.

This clonotype was seen at least ten times. The gene calls are TRBV20-1 and TRBJ1-5; no firm D call. Trimming removed 6 bases at V and 0 bases at J, with 21 bases between. Germline V CDR1 and CDR2: DFQATT, SNEGSKA (reference sequence). The length of the CDR3 is 17 residues. The CDR3 sequence is CSASLIWELYSNQPQHF. CDR3 sequence (DNA): TGCAGTGCCTCCTTGATCTGGGAGCTATATAGCAATCAGCCCCAGCATTTT.

Details on this clonotype: Likely a read error: the CDR3 ends without its conserved phenylalanine or tryptophan. Here the CDR3 DNA reads TGCAGCGTCGAAGAGGGGTGGGACGGGGAGCTGTTTTTG. This translates into CSVEEGWDGELFL. The rearrangement uses TRBV29-1 and TRBJ2-2, with D perhaps given as TRBD1 or TRBD2 (5 bases each). CDR1 and CDR2 (germline): SQVTM, ANQGSEA. The CDR3 contains 13 residues.

This chain connects TRBV12-3 or TRBV12-4 to TRBJ1-1; D possibly corresponds to TRBD1 (6 bases). Trimming took 7 bases from V and 5 from J, leaving 20 bases between them. CDR3 size: 15 residues. The CDR3 sequence is CASTMGGPTPTEAFF. Here the CDR3 DNA reads TGTGCCAGCACTATGGGGGGCCCGACACCAACTGAAGCTTTCTTT.

This clonotype turned up a few times. The chain joins TRBV18 to TRBJ1-1; D is uncertain. Trimming took 2 bases from V and 1 from J, leaving 11 bases between them. Germline V gene data show CDR1 as KGHSH and CDR2 as LQKENI. The CDR3 covers 15 residues. CDR3 sequence (DNA): TGTGCCAGCTCACCAGGGCCAGCGGCGAACACTGAAGCTTTCTTT. Its translation is CASSPGPAANTEAFF.

This clonotype came up many times. The chain joins TRBV6-1 to TRBJ2-7; TRBD2 aligns across 10 bases. V shed 1 base and J 5 bases; nucleotides not matched to a gene: 8. This CDR3 has 16 residues. Germline CDR1 is MNHNS and CDR2 is SASEGT. The CDR3 here is CASSEGRASGSHEQYF. The CDR3 DNA is TGTGCCAGCAGTGAAGGTCGGGCTAGCGGGAGCCACGAGCAGTACTTC.

In this sample, this clonotype turned up a few times. The chain carries TRBV27 and TRBJ1-6, with a possible D match to TRBD1 (5 bases). Germline V gives CDR1 MNHEY, CDR2 SMNVEV (reference sequence). Trimming took off 11 bases at V and 4 bases at J, with 9 bases between the two ends. This CDR3 is built from 12 residues. The CDR3 here is CASRGYNSPLHF. The CDR3 nucleotides are TGTGCCTCCCGGGGGTATAATTCACCCCTCCACTTT.

This clonotype has a count of ten or more. V gene TRBV13 combines with J gene TRBJ1-2; no clear D gene. The CDR3 totals 14 residues. Germline CDR1 and CDR2: PRHDT and FYEKMQ (reference sequence). Trimming stripped 0 bases from V and 8 bases from J, with 13 bases between. CDR3 in amino acids: CASSLGTDGGGYTF. CDR3 bases: TGTGCCAGCAGCTTAGGGACCGACGGAGGAGGCTACACCTTC. The whole variable domain, remainder taken from reference TRBV13 and TRBJ1-2, is AAGVIQSPRHLIKEKRETATLKCYPIPRHDTVYWYQQGPGQDPQFLISFYEKMQSDKGSIPDRFSAQQFSDYHSELNMSSLELGDSALYFCASSLGTDGGGYTFGSGTRLTVV.

This clonotype was recorded many times. V usage is TRBV19 and J usage is TRBJ1-1; perhaps TRBD1 as D (6 bases). CDR3 length: 16 amino acids. Germline assignment: CDR1 LNHDA and CDR2 SQIVND (reference sequence). The germline V and J ends were trimmed by 4 bases and 0 bases, with 15 bases remaining between them. CDR3 coding DNA: TGTGCCAGTAGTAGAGGGACAACTGTATTGAACACTGAAGCTTTCTTT. Amino acids: CASSRGTTVLNTEAFF.

The V gene is TRBV6-1, the J gene TRBJ2-7, with D possibly being TRBD2 (5 bases). The CDR3 covers 14 residues. Deletions cut 10 bases from V and 9 bases from J, with 25 bases between. CDR1 is MNHNS, CDR2 SASEGT, per germline. Here the CDR3 reads CATRVSSFLRAQYF. CDR3 bases: TGTGCCACCCGAGTTTCTAGCTTTCTACGAGCGCAGTACTTC.

This clonotype came up many times. The chain is built from TRBV6-2 or TRBV6-3 and TRBJ2-5, with TRBD2 matching over 7 bases. The CDR3 covers 16 residues. Germline V gene data show CDR1 as MNHEY and CDR2 as SVGEGT. V shed 8 bases, J shed 5 bases, and the junction held 17 bases outside the gene matches. The chain's CDR3 is CASSLIWTSGLETQYF. CDR3 coding DNA: TGTGCCAGCTCGTTGATCTGGACTAGTGGTCTCGAGACCCAGTACTTC.

The table lists this clonotype with many counts. The chain couples TRBV5-1 to TRBJ2-2, with a weak D call TRBD2 (5 bases). Per germline, CDR1 SGHRS and CDR2 YFSETQ. V was pared by 0 bases and J by 6 bases, with 12 bases between. The CDR3 runs to 15 residues. CDR3 loop: CASSLEGLGAGELFF. CDR3 DNA sequence: TGCGCCAGCAGCTTGGAAGGCCTCGGGGCCGGGGAGCTGTTTTTT.

Ten or more counts support this clonotype. The chain employs TRBV20-1 and TRBJ2-7; possibly TRBD2 for D (6 bases). The germline V and J ends were trimmed by 1 base and 3 bases, with 13 bases remaining between them. The CDR3 loop spans 14 amino acids. Per germline, CDR1 DFQATT and CDR2 SNEGSKA (reference sequence). The CDR3 sequence: CSARVAEPFYEQYF. Written as DNA, the CDR3 is TGCAGTGCTAGAGTAGCGGAGCCCTTCTACGAGCAGTACTTC.

V and J are TRBV15 and TRBJ2-7; maybe TRBD2 (6 bases). CDR1 and CDR2 (germline): LNHNV, YYDKDF (reference sequence). CDR3 size: 12 residues. Deletions cut 4 bases from V and 3 bases from J, with 7 bases between. CDR3 bases: TGTGCCACCAGCATGGAGGGCTACGAGCAGTACTTC. Translated, it gives CATSMEGYEQYF.

This clonotype has more than one count but fewer than ten. The V gene is TRBV20-1, the J gene TRBJ1-1, with 11 bases matching TRBD1. The junction had 5 bases not matched to a gene; V was cut back by 6 bases and J by 2 bases. The CDR3 runs 14 residues. Germline values: CDR1 DFQATT, CDR2 SNEGSKA (reference sequence). The CDR3 DNA is TGCAGTGCAACCGGGACAGGGGGAAACACTGAAGCTTTCTTT. Protein sequence: CSATGTGGNTEAFF.

J is TRBJ2-7 and V is TRBV5-1, with no clear D. V was cut by 2 bases and J by 5 bases, with 8 bases left in between. Germline CDR1 and CDR2: SGHRS and YFSETQ. This CDR3 has 12 residues. CDR3 sequence: CASSFSQDEQYF. The CDR3 DNA sequence: TGCGCCAGCAGCTTTTCCCAGGACGAGCAGTACTTC.

With respect to this clonotype: A much larger clone lies a single base off, so this may be a read error. The J gene is TRBJ2-7, the V gene TRBV12-3 or TRBV12-4, with D tentatively TRBD2 (5 bases). Trimming removed 8 bases at V and 2 bases at J, with 13 bases between. The CDR3 contains 13 residues. In nucleotides, the CDR3 is TGTGCCAGCGGTCCCCCGAGGGCCTACGAGCAGTACTTC. It codes for CASGPPRAYEQYF.

This clonotype has ten or more counts. This chain joins TRBV27 and TRBJ2-7, with TRBD1 as a possible D gene (6 bases). The germline V gene encodes CDR1 MNHEY and CDR2 SMNVEV (reference sequence). V was pared by 6 bases and J by 9 bases, with 21 bases between. The CDR3 contains 14 residues. DNA of the CDR3: TGTGCCAGCAGCGACCCGGGACAAATAAGTTCGCAGTACTTC. Translated, it gives CASSDPGQISSQYF.

About this clonotype: Germline is not matched at one junction end, which may reflect a read error. CDR3 in DNA: TGTGCCAGCAGCACACTGAAAACCCCGATCGGGGAGAGCCAGTACTTC. It encodes CASSTLKTPIGESQYF. J is TRBJ2-5 and V is TRBV5-4; TRBD2 is a possible D gene (5 bases). Germline loops: CDR1 SGHNT, CDR2 YYREEE (reference sequence). The CDR3 is made up of 16 amino acids.

V usage is TRBV2 and J usage is TRBJ1-1; unclear D gene. Per the germline V gene, CDR1 is SNHLY and CDR2 is FYNNEI. The length of the CDR3 is 14 residues. This CDR3 is CASSGPGMNTEAFF. The CDR3 DNA is TGTGCTTCTTCTGGACCAGGCATGAACACTGAAGCTTTCTTT.